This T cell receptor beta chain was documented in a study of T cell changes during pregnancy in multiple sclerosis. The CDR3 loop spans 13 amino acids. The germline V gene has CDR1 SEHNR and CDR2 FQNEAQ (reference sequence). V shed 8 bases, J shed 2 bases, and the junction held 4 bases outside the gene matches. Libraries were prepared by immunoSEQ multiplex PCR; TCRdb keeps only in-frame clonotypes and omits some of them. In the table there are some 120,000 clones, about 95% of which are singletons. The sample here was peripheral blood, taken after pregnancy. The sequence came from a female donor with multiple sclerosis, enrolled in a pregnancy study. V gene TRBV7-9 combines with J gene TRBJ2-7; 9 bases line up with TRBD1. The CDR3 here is CASSGQGPYEQYF. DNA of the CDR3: TGTGCCAGCTCGGGACAGGGCCCCTACGAGCAGTACTTC.